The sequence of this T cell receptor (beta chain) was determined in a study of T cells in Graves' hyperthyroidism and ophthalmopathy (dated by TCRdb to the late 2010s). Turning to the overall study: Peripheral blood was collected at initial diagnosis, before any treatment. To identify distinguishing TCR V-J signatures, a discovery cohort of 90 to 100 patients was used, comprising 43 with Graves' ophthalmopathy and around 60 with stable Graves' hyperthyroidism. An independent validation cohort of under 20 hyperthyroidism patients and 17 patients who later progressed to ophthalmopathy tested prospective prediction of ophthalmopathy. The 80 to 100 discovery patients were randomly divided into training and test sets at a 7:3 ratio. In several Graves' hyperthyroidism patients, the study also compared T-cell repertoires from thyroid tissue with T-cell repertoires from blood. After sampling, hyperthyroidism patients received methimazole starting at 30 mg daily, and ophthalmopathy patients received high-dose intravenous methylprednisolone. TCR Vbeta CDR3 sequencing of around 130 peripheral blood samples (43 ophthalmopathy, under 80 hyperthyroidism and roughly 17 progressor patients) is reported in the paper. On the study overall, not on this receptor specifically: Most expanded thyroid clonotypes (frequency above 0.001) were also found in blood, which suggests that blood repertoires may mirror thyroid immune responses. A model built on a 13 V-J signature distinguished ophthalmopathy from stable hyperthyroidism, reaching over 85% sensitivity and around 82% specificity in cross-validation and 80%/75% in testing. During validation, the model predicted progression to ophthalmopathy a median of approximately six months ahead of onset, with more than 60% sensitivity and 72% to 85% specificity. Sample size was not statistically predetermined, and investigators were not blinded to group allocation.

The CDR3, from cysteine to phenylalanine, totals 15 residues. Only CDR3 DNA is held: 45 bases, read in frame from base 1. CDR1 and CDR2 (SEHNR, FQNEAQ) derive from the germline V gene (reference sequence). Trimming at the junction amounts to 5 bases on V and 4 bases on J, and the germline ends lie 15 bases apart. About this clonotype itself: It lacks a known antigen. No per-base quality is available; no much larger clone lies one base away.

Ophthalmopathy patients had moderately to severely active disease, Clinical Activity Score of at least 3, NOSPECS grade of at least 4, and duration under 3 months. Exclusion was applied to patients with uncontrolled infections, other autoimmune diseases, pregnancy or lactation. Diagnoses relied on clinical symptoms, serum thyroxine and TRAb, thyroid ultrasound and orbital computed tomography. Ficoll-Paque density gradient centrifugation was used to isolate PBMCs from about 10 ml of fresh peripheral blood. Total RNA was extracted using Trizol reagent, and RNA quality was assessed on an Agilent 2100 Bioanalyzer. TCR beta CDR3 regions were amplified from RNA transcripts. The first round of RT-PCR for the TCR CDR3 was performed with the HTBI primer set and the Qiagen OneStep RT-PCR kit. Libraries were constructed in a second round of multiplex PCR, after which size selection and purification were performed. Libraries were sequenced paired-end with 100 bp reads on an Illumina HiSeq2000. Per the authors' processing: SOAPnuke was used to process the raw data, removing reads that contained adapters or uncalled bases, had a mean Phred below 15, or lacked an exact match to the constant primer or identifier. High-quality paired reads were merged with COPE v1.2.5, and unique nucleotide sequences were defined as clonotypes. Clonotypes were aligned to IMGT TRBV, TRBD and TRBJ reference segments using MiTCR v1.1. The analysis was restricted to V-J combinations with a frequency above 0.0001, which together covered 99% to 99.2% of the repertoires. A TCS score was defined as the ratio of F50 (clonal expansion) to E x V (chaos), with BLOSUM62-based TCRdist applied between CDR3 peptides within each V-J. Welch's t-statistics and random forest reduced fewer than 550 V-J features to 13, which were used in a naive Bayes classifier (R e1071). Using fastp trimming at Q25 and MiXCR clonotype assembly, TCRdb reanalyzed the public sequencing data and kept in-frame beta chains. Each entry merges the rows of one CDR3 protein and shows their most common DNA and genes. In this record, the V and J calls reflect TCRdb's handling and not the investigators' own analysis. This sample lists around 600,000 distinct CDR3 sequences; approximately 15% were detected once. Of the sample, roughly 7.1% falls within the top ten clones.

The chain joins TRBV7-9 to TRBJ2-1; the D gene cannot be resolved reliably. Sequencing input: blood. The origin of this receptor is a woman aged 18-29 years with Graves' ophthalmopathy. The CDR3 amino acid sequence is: CASSPRVFQYNEQFF. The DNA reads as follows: TGTGCCAGCAGCCCCCGAGTGTTCCAGTACAATGAGCAGTTCTTC.